The 11 T cell receptor beta chains given below trace back to one sample, sequenced in a study of early T cells in non-severe SARS-CoV-2 infection. From the 5' RACE reads, TCRdb called clonotypes with MiXCR, one entry per CDR3 protein. The sample lists approximately 83,000 distinct CDR3 sequences, 14% occurring once. The sequencing sample was made of whole blood. These TCRs come from an adult who was a healthcare worker with PCR-confirmed SARS-CoV-2 infection or an uninfected control (not recorded which).

Ten or more counts support this clonotype. This chain connects TRBV20-1 to TRBJ2-7; D possibly corresponds to TRBD1 (6 bases). V was pared by 5 bases and J by 2 bases, with 13 bases between. CDR3 length: 13 residues. Germline V lookup: CDR1 DFQATT, CDR2 SNEGSKA (reference sequence). The CDR3 sequence: CSARFSGAYEQYF. In DNA form, the CDR3 reads TGCAGTGCTCGATTCTCAGGGGCCTACGAGCAGTACTTC.

The chain has TRBV3-1 and TRBJ2-1; D may be TRBD1 (5 bases). The ends were cut back, 0 bases at V and 4 bases at J, with 10 bases in the middle. The CDR3 is made up of 15 amino acids. CDR1 and CDR2 (germline): LGHDT, YNNKEL (reference sequence). Here the CDR3 DNA reads TGTGCCAGCAGCCAAGATGCAGGGTTGTACAATGAGCAGTTCTTC. Translated: CASSQDAGLYNEQFF.

This clonotype was detected a few times. This chain links TRBV12-3 or TRBV12-4 with TRBJ2-1; 10 nucleotides align to TRBD1. The CDR3 length is 15 residues. V lost 7 bases to trimming and J lost 7 bases; unmatched junction nucleotides: 10. DNA for the CDR3: TGTGCCAGCACTCTCCGGACAGGGGGTGGGAATGAGCAGTTCTTC. It encodes CASTLRTGGGNEQFF.

The chain recombines TRBV6-5 with TRBJ2-6; D not certain. The CDR3 is 18 amino acids. Trimming pared 8 bases from V and 0 bases from J, leaving 20 bases between. Germline V gene sequence: CDR1 MNHEY, CDR2 SVGAGI. CDR3 bases: TGTGCCAGCGGCCACCCTTCGGCAGGAATCTCTGGGGCCAACGTCCTGACTTTC. Translated: CASGHPSAGISGANVLTF.

The chain carries TRBV5-6 and TRBJ2-3, with 8 bases that match TRBD2. There are 15 residues in the CDR3. V lost 4 bases, J lost 3 bases, and 7 bases stayed unmatched. Germline values: CDR1 SGHDT, CDR2 YYEEEE. The chain's CDR3 is CASSSFSGVTDTQYF. CDR3 DNA sequence: TGTGCCAGCAGCAGCTTTAGCGGGGTTACAGATACGCAGTATTTT. The full variable domain, in which reference TRBV5-6 and TRBJ2-3 provide the parts outside the CDR3, is DAGVTQSPTHLIKTRGQQVTLRCSPKSGHDTVSWYQQALGQGPQFIFQYYEEEERQRGNFPDRFSGHQFPNYSSELNVNALLLGDSALYLCASSSFSGVTDTQYFGPGTRLTVL.

This clonotype was detected only a few times. The chain has TRBV28 and TRBJ1-6; the D is unclear. CDR3 length: 13 amino acids. The germline V gene encodes CDR1 MDHEN and CDR2 SYDVKM. V lost 10 bases and J lost 7, with 14 bases in between. In DNA, the CDR3 is TGTGCCACCTATCCGGTCGTCAATTCACCCCTCCACTTT. This sequence encodes CATYPVVNSPLHF.

This clonotype has a count of ten or more. V and J are TRBV5-1 and TRBJ2-7, with TRBD2 as a possible D gene (6 bases). V lost 0 bases, J lost 7 bases, and 14 bases lay in between. Germline V gene sequence: CDR1 SGHRS, CDR2 YFSETQ. This CDR3 contains 14 residues. DNA of the CDR3: TGCGCCAGCAGCTTGGATCCGGGACTCCCTGAGCAGTACTTC. Residues: CASSLDPGLPEQYF.

This clonotype was observed a few times. V gene TRBV9 combines with J gene TRBJ2-5; D is possibly TRBD1 or TRBD2 (5 bases each). Germline CDR1 reads SGDLS; CDR2 reads YYNGEE. With 0 bases removed from V and 5 bases from J, the gap between germline ends came to 8 bases. The CDR3 is made up of 13 amino acids. The CDR3 DNA is TGTGCCAGCAGCGTAGATTGGGGGGAGACCCAGTACTTC. Protein product: CASSVDWGETQYF.

This chain links TRBV5-4 with TRBJ1-2; D unclear. This CDR3 has 13 residues. Trimming took off 4 bases at V and 8 bases at J, with 15 bases between the two ends. CDR1 SGHNT and CDR2 YYREEE come from the germline V gene (reference sequence). The DNA for the CDR3 is TGTGCCAGCAGCCCGGAAGCCCTACGGGGCTACACCTTC. This codes for CASSPEALRGYTF.

The rearrangement links TRBV28 to TRBJ2-7, with 9 bases matching TRBD2. V lost 6 bases to trimming and J lost 2 bases; unmatched junction nucleotides: 5. The CDR3 is made up of 14 amino acids. CDR1 is MDHEN and CDR2 is SYDVKM in the germline V gene. The CDR3 loop is CASRRTSVPYEQYF. The DNA for the CDR3 is TGTGCCAGCAGACGGACTAGCGTTCCCTACGAGCAGTACTTC. Looking up the rest from reference TRBV28 and TRBJ2-7 gives the full variable domain: DVKVTQSSRYLVKRTGEKVFLECVQDMDHENMFWYRQDPGLGLRLIYFSYDVKMKEKGDIPEGYSVSREKKERFSLILESASTNQTSMYLCASRRTSVPYEQYFGPGTRLTVT.

V usage is TRBV5-1 and J usage is TRBJ2-7; the D gene could be TRBD1 or TRBD2 (6 bases each). The germline CDR1 and CDR2 sequences are SGHRS and YFSETQ. V gave up 7 bases and J gave up 3 bases, with 14 bases separating them. CDR3 length: 13 amino acids. In DNA, the CDR3 is TGCGCCAGCGGCGCGGGACACTACTACGAGCAGTACTTC. This gives the protein CASGAGHYYEQYF.